The 23 T cell receptor beta chains below were found in one sample sequenced in a study of blood T cell repertoires in COVID-19. Only in-frame clones appear in the TCRdb table, and some are missing; sequencing was by immunoSEQ multiplex PCR. This sample has around 200,000 clones, with more than 80% found just once. The sequenced sample consisted of PBMCs or T cells enriched from blood (not recorded which). These TCRs come from a man aged 40-50 years who had recovered from COVID-19.

The gene calls are TRBV28 and TRBJ2-7; possibly TRBD2 for D (5 bases). The CDR3 loop spans 12 amino acids. Germline CDR1 MDHEN, CDR2 SYDVKM. With 2 bases removed from V and 3 bases from J, the gap between germline ends came to 5 bases. The CDR3 nucleotides are TGTGCCAGCAGTTTAGCGGGCTACGAGCAGTACTTC. This codes for CASSLAGYEQYF.

J is TRBJ2-5 and V is TRBV3-1 (or the pseudogene TRBV3-2), with D perhaps matching TRBD2 (5 bases). The CDR3 sequence is 13 residues long. Germline CDR1 and CDR2: LGHDT and YNNKEL (reference sequence). V lost 0 bases and J 10 bases, leaving 12 bases between the germline ends. CDR3 region: CASSQDPGKIQYF. The CDR3 region has the DNA TGTGCCAGCAGCCAAGATCCCGGGAAGATCCAGTACTTC.

The chain carries TRBV9 and TRBJ2-3; possible D gene TRBD2, 5 bases. The germline V and J ends were trimmed by 0 bases and 2 bases, with 10 bases remaining between them. The CDR3 loop spans 15 amino acids. CDR1 is SGDLS and CDR2 is YYNGEE in the germline V gene. The CDR3 DNA reads as TGTGCCAGCAGCGTAGAGAGCGGATACACAGATACGCAGTATTTT. This sequence encodes CASSVESGYTDTQYF. The full variable domain, in which reference TRBV9 and TRBJ2-3 provide the parts outside the CDR3, is DSGVTQTPKHLITATGQRVTLRCSPRSGDLSVYWYQQSLDQGLQFLIQYYNGEERAKGNILERFSAQQFPDLHSELNLSSLELGDSALYFCASSVESGYTDTQYFGPGTRLTVL.

This chain joins TRBV12-5 and TRBJ2-7, with TRBD1 as a possible D gene (6 bases). Between the trimmed V and J ends, which lost 6 bases and 6 bases, there was a span of 15 bases. This CDR3 spans 13 amino acids. Germline V gene sequence: CDR1 LGHNT, CDR2 FRNRAP. DNA of the CDR3: TGTGCTAGTGGGTTAGTGGGCAGGGGCGAGCAGTACTTC. Its protein is CASGLVGRGEQYF. Full variable domain (rest looked up from reference TRBV12-5 and TRBJ2-7): DARVTQTPRHKVTEMGQEVTMRCQPILGHNTVFWYRQTMMQGLELLAYFRNRAPLDDSGMPKDRFSAEMPDATLATLKIQPSEPRDSAVYFCASGLVGRGEQYFGPGTRLTVT.

This chain connects TRBV30 to TRBJ1-3, with 10 bases lining up with TRBD1. Germline V CDR1 and CDR2: GTSNPN, SVGIG (reference sequence). V lost 4 bases to trimming and J lost 4 bases; unmatched junction nucleotides: 4. The CDR3 is 14 amino acids. CDR3 sequence: CAWIGDRGGNTIYF. CDR3 DNA: TGTGCCTGGATTGGGGACAGGGGCGGAAACACCATATATTTT. Filled out from reference TRBV30 and TRBJ1-3, the complete variable domain reads SQTIHQWPATLVQPVGSPLSLECTVEGTSNPNLYWYRQAAGRGLQLLFYSVGIGQISSEVPQNLSASRPQDRQFILSSKKLLLSDSGFYLCAWIGDRGGNTIYFGEGSWLTVV.

J is TRBJ1-1 and V is TRBV19; the match to TRBD1 covers 8 bases. The CDR3 sequence is 14 residues long. Germline V gives CDR1 LNHDA, CDR2 SQIVND (reference sequence). V shed 4 bases, J shed 2 bases, and the junction held 3 bases outside the gene matches. In nucleotides, the CDR3 is TGTGCCAGTAGTAAGGGACAGGTTAACACTGAAGCTTTCTTT. It is translated as CASSKGQVNTEAFF.

The V call is TRBV5-1, the J call TRBJ2-4, with 10 bases identical to TRBD1. The CDR3 is made up of 15 amino acids. The junction had 12 bases not matched to a gene; V was cut back by 6 bases and J by 9 bases. In germline, CDR1 is SGHRS, CDR2 YFSETQ. The CDR3 DNA reads TGCGCCAGCACTACCGGGACAGGGGATTCTGGCATTCAGTACTTC. Amino acids: CASTTGTGDSGIQYF. The whole variable domain, filled in from reference TRBV5-1 and TRBJ2-4, reads KAGVTQTPRYLIKTRGQQVTLSCSPISGHRSVSWYQQTPGQGLQFLFEYFSETQRNKGNFPGRFSGRQFSNSRSEMNVSTLELGDSALYLCASTTGTGDSGIQYFGAGTRLSVL.

This chain uses TRBV3-1 (or the pseudogene TRBV3-2) with TRBJ1-6, with TRBD1 matching 7 bases. The J segment lost 7 bases and the V segment lost 7 bases, leaving 10 bases of the junction unmatched. Germline CDR1 is LGHDT and CDR2 is YNNKEL (reference sequence). The CDR3 runs to 15 residues. The DNA of the CDR3 is TGTGCCAGCAAGCTCCGGGACAGCAGAAATTCACCCCTCCACTTT. Its protein is CASKLRDSRNSPLHF.

The J gene is TRBJ1-2, the V gene TRBV5-4; 7 bases are shared with TRBD1. Germline CDR1 SGHNT, CDR2 YYREEE (reference sequence). CDR3 length: 16 residues. V shed 1 base, J shed 4 bases, and the junction held 10 bases outside the gene matches. CDR3 coding DNA: TGTGCCAGCAGCTTGTGGGCGACCGGGACAGCCTATGGCTACACCTTC. It codes for CASSLWATGTAYGYTF.

The chain joins TRBV6-1 to TRBJ2-1, with 9 bases fitting TRBD2. Unmatched junction bases numbered 5, after V lost 4 bases and J lost 7 bases. This CDR3 contains 14 residues. Germline V gene lookup returns CDR1 MNHNS and CDR2 SASEGT. The CDR3 protein is CASSVAGDVNEQFF. CDR3 DNA: TGTGCCAGCAGTGTAGCGGGAGACGTAAATGAGCAGTTCTTC.

V is TRBV9 and J is TRBJ2-4, with 7 positions matching TRBD2. V was pared by 4 bases and J by 0 bases, with 7 bases of the junction left unmatched. CDR1 is SGDLS and CDR2 is YYNGEE in the germline V gene. This CDR3 has 16 residues. CDR3 bases: TGTGCCAGCAGCCCAATAGCGGGTCTAGCCAAAAACATTCAGTACTTC. Protein sequence: CASSPIAGLAKNIQYF.

This rearrangement joins TRBV5-1 to TRBJ1-2, with D perhaps matching TRBD1 (5 bases). CDR1 and CDR2 from the germline V gene are SGHRS and YFSETQ. The V end lost 3 bases, the J end lost 8 bases, and 26 bases lay between the germline ends. This CDR3 has 17 amino acids. The CDR3, as DNA: TGCGCCAGCAGCTATATCCCTGCTCAGGGCGCCTACGGGGGCTACACCTTC. As protein: CASSYIPAQGAYGGYTF.

This sequence joins TRBV19 and TRBJ1-1, with TRBD1 identical over 7 bases. The CDR3 extends over 12 amino acids. V was pared by 10 bases and J by 9 bases, with 11 bases of the junction left unmatched. From germline, CDR1 is LNHDA and CDR2 SQIVND (reference sequence). CDR3 amino acids: CATHFGRGQAFF. CDR3 coding DNA: TGTGCCACCCATTTCGGGAGGGGGCAAGCTTTCTTT.

The chain carries TRBV30 and TRBJ1-1; perhaps TRBD1 as D (6 bases). Between the trimmed V and J ends, which lost 5 bases and 5 bases, there was a span of 12 bases. This CDR3 has 12 residues. Looked up from germline, CDR1 is GTSNPN and CDR2 is SVGIG (reference sequence). The CDR3 DNA reads TGTGCCTGGGACCAGGGGTTTACTGAAGCTTTCTTT. This gives the protein CAWDQGFTEAFF.

CDR3 in amino acids: CASSGLGAGELFF. Here the CDR3 DNA reads TGTGCCAGCAGTGGTCTAGGCGCCGGGGAGCTGTTTTTT. The chain joins TRBV2 to TRBJ2-2; D gene unclear. Looked up from germline, CDR1 is SNHLY and CDR2 is FYNNEI. This CDR3 is built from 13 residues. V lost 4 bases and J 6 bases, leaving 9 bases between the germline ends. The variable domain in full, completed from reference TRBV2 and TRBJ2-2, reads EPEVTQTPSHQVTQMGQEVILRCVPISNHLYFYWYRQILGQKVEFLVSFYNNEISEKSEIFDDQFSVERPDGSNFTLKIRSTKLEDSAMYFCASSGLGAGELFFGEGSRLTVL.

This chain connects TRBV2 to TRBJ1-2; D is perhaps TRBD1 (6 bases). V was clipped by 6 bases and J by 4 bases, with 18 bases between them. CDR1 is SNHLY and CDR2 is FYNNEI in the germline V gene. The CDR3 totals 15 residues. CDR3 amino acids: CASSPRQVVSYGYTF. In DNA, the CDR3 is TGTGCCAGCAGCCCCCGACAGGTCGTAAGCTATGGCTACACCTTC.

This clone was seen a few times. V usage is TRBV6-5 and J usage is TRBJ2-1, with D possibly being TRBD1 (5 bases). The CDR3 extends over 16 amino acids. Trimming took off 2 bases at V and 9 bases at J, with 20 bases between the two ends. CDR1 and CDR2 from the germline V gene are MNHEY and SVGAGI. CDR3 region: CASSYPRAPREVEQFF. The DNA of the CDR3 is TGTGCCAGCAGTTACCCCCGAGCACCCAGGGAAGTTGAGCAGTTCTTC.

V gene TRBV19 combines with J gene TRBJ2-5, with TRBD1 identical over 8 bases. J gave up 4 bases and V 6 bases, and 7 bases lay outside the gene matches. Germline V gives CDR1 LNHDA, CDR2 SQIVND (reference sequence). This CDR3 contains 14 residues. The CDR3: CASSPDRARETQYF. The DNA for the CDR3 is TGTGCCAGTAGCCCGGACAGGGCCCGAGAGACCCAGTACTTC.

This rearrangement joins TRBV5-1 to TRBJ1-6, with 8 bases identical to TRBD1. CDR1 is SGHRS and CDR2 is YFSETQ in the germline V gene. The CDR3 spans 16 residues. The J segment lost 5 bases and the V segment lost 5 bases, leaving 9 bases of the junction unmatched. This chain's CDR3 is CASRSGTGKNNSPLHF. The CDR3 DNA sequence: TGCGCCAGCAGGTCCGGGACAGGCAAAAATAATTCACCCCTCCACTTT.

The chain carries TRBV2 and TRBJ2-3; tentatively, D is TRBD1 (6 bases). Germline V CDR1 and CDR2: SNHLY, FYNNEI. V was trimmed by 7 bases and J by 4 bases, leaving 9 bases between them. There are 12 residues in the CDR3. The CDR3 region has the DNA TGTGCCAGCAAGGGGGAAGCAGATACGCAGTATTTT. Protein: CASKGEADTQYF.

Ten or more counts support this clone. V and J are TRBV6-4 and TRBJ2-3, with TRBD2 matching 10 bases. This CDR3 contains 14 residues. The germline gives CDR1 MRHNA, CDR2 SNTAGT. With 5 bases clipped from V and 2 bases from J, the junction kept 1 base outside the gene matches. The CDR3 DNA follows: TGTGCCAGCAGTAGCGGGGGGGCCACAGATACGCAGTATTTT. Residues: CASSSGGATDTQYF.

The chain recombines TRBV25-1 with TRBJ1-1; 9 positions match TRBD1. J was trimmed by 5 bases and V by 6 bases; bases with no gene match: 4. The CDR3 is made up of 13 amino acids. The germline gives CDR1 MGHDK, CDR2 SYGVNS. In DNA, the CDR3 is TGTGCCAGCAGACAGGGGGCGCAGACTGAAGCTTTCTTT. Encoded protein: CASRQGAQTEAFF.

The table lists this clone with a count of one. The junction and the germline gene differ at one end; a read error may be behind it. The chain carries TRBV7-7 and TRBJ2-7; tentative D call: TRBD1 (6 bases). The CDR3 covers 13 residues. Germline V gives CDR1 SSHAT, CDR2 FNYEAQ (reference sequence). The CDR3 spells CASSLAGQYEQYF. The CDR3 DNA sequence: TGTGCTAGCAGCTTAGCAGGACAGTACGAGCAGTACTTC.